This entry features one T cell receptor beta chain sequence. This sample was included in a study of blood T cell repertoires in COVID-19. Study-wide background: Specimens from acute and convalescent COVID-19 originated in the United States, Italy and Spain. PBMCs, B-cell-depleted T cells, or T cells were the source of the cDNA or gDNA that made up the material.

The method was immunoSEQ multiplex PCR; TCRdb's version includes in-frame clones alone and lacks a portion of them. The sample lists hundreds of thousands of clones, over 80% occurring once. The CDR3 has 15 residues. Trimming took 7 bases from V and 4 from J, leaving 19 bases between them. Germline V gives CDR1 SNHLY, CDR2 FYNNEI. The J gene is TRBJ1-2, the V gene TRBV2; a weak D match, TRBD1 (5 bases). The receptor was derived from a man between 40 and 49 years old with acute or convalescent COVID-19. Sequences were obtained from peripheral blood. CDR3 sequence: CASNVAVGQLYGYTF. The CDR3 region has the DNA TGTGCCAGCAATGTGGCAGTAGGACAACTCTATGGCTACACCTTC. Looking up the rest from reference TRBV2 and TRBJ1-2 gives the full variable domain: EPEVTQTPSHQVTQMGQEVILRCVPISNHLYFYWYRQILGQKVEFLVSFYNNEISEKSEIFDDQFSVERPDGSNFTLKIRSTKLEDSAMYFCASNVAVGQLYGYTFGSGTRLTVV.